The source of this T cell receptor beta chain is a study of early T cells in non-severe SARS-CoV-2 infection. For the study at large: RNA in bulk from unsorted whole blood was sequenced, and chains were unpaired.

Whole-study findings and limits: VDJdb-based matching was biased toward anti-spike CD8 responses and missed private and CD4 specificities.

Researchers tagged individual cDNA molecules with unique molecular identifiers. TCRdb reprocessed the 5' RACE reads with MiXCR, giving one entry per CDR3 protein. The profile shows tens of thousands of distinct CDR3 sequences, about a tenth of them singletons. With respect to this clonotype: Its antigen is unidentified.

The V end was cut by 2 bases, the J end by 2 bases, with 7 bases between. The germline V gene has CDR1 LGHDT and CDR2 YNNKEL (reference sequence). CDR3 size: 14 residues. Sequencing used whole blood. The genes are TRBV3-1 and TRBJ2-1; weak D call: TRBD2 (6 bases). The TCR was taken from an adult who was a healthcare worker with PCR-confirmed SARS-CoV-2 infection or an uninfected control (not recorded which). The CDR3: CASSQRGTYNEQFF. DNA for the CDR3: TGTGCCAGCAGCCAACGCGGGACCTACAATGAGCAGTTCTTC.